The present T cell receptor beta chain was sequenced within a study of blood T cells in healthy people across ages. The wider study: In model experiments, template switching was able to capture about one barcoded beta molecule for every two T cells that were present.

Primers used in a second PCR of about 7 to 12 cycles were a sample-barcoded 5' primer and a J-beta primer mix. Each CDR3 protein gets one entry after TCRdb re-called the 5' RACE reads with MiXCR. The sample records about 1.5 million distinct CDR3 sequences, approximately 43% being singletons. Germline CDR1 reads LGHNA; CDR2 reads YSLEER. The CDR3 contains 17 residues. Trimming took off 2 bases at V and 3 bases at J, with 17 bases between the two ends. This clonotype has a handful of counts. The sequence derives from a woman aged 18-35 years in good health. The chain recombines TRBV4-3 with TRBJ2-1; no definite D call. The sample comprised blood. The CDR3 DNA follows: TGCGCCAGCAGCCAAAAGAGGTACGGCAATCACTACAATGAGCAGTTCTTC. Protein product: CASSQKRYGNHYNEQFF.